This note documents a single T cell receptor beta chain sequence. Which antigen it targets is not known. No base quality information exists; no much larger clone differs at one position. CDR1 LGHNA and CDR2 YNFKEQ were looked up in the germline V gene. The V end gives up 3 bases and the J end 1 base, leaving 7 bases in the junction not matched to a gene. From cysteine to phenylalanine, the CDR3 is 16 amino acids long. Only CDR3 DNA remains: 48 bases, in frame from the first base. This specimen belongs to a study of blood T cell repertoires in COVID-19 (dated by TCRdb to 2020 to 2022). Broadly, across the study: Collaborator samples came from the United States, Italy and Spain and covered acute and convalescent phases of COVID-19. The material from the prospective study consisted of cDNA or gDNA derived from T cells, B-cell-depleted T cells, or PBMCs. Subjects who had been exposed to COVID-19, were actively infected with it, or had recovered from it provided the deeply sampled blood TCRbeta repertoires that made up the dataset. The repertoires were made available in a free public database intended to serve as a resource for research on the immune response to SARS-CoV-2. Samples came from the ongoing ImmuneRACE study (first 160 participants) plus 1,254 subjects from 6 global collaborators. Nearly every sample came with metadata listing a de-identified subject ID, COVID-19 status, age in years and sex. HLA class I and class II types, where available, came from metadata supplied by the sample provider rather than from assay-based typing. Broad study findings and their caveats: How much clinical and demographic metadata was included differed by source and by participant, and the metadata was provided uncurated.

Whole blood was collected in K2EDTA tubes by collaborating institutions according to the institutions' own protocols. For TCRbeta analysis, collaborator samples were shipped as frozen whole blood, as isolated PBMCs, or as DNA extracted from either sample type. The immunoSEQ Assay, a bias-controlled multiplex PCR, was used to amplify TCRbeta CDR3 regions from genomic DNA. Turning to the authors' computational methods: The number of nucleated cells in each sample was estimated by amplification of reference gene primers within the assay. To quantify the absolute abundance of each unique TCRbeta CDR3 rearrangement, sequence reads were collapsed and filtered. For each sample, productive Simpson clonality was calculated as the square root of Simpson's diversity index across productive rearrangements. TCRdb mirrors the immuneACCESS table, restricted to in-frame sequences. Some clones are absent from its copies; in checked studies, under half trace to an unresolved V gene, and the reason for the others is unknown. That table furnishes V, J and clone size, whereas the DNA furnished D and trimming. Present in this sample are roughly 150,000 clones, approximately 91% of which were seen just once. The top ten clonotypes cover roughly 2.3% of the sample.

The chain joins TRBV4-2 to TRBJ1-2; the junction holds 8 bases that match TRBD1. The source material was peripheral blood. The clonotype comes from a man younger than 30 with acute or convalescent COVID-19. Read as DNA, the sequence is TGTGCCAGCAGCCAGGCGGACAGGGACCTTAACTATGGCTACACCTTC. This sequence encodes CASSQADRDLNYGYTF.